These 2 T cell receptor beta chains originate from one sample sequenced in a study of blood T cell repertoires in COVID-19. Assay used: immunoSEQ multiplex PCR; TCRdb lists only in-frame clones, some missing. The table has 220,000 or so clones, roughly four fifths seen once. Sequenced input: peripheral blood. The receptor source for this set is a woman in her twenties or thirties who had recovered from COVID-19.

The V and J genes are TRBV5-6 and TRBJ1-1; maybe TRBD1 (6 bases). This CDR3 is 15 amino acids long. V was shortened by 4 bases and J by 1 base, with 14 bases between the two germline ends. Germline V gene lookup returns CDR1 SGHDT and CDR2 YYEEEE. Here the CDR3 reads CASSQRQDPNTEAFF. CDR3 bases: TGTGCCAGCAGCCAGAGACAGGATCCGAACACTGAAGCTTTCTTT.

The CDR3 DNA sequence: TGTGCCAGTAGTTTACTAGCGGGATCCAATGAGCAGTTCTTC. Encoded protein: CASSLLAGSNEQFF. This rearrangement joins TRBV19 to TRBJ2-1; TRBD2 matches 10 bases. The CDR3 has 14 residues. CDR1 and CDR2 (germline): LNHDA, SQIVND (reference sequence). The trim removed 5 bases at V and 6 bases at J, leaving 4 bases unmatched.